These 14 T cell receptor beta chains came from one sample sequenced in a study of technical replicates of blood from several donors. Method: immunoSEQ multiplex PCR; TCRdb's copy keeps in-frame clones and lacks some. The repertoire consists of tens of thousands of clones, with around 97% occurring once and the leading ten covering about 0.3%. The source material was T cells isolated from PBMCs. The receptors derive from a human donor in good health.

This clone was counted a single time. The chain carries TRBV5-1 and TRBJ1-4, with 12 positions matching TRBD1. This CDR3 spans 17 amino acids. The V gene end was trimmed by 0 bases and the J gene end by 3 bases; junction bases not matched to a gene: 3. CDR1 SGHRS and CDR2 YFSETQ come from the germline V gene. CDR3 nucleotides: TGCGCCAGCAGCTTGGAGGGACAGGGGGCCTCTAATGAAAAACTGTTTTTT. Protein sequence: CASSLEGQGASNEKLFF.

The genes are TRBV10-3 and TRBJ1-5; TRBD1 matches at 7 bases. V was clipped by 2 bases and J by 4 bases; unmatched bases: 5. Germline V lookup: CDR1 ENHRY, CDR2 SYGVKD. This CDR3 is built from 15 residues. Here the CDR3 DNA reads TGTGCCATCAGTGAGAGAGACAGGGCGAATCAGCCCCAGCATTTT. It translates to CAISERDRANQPQHF.

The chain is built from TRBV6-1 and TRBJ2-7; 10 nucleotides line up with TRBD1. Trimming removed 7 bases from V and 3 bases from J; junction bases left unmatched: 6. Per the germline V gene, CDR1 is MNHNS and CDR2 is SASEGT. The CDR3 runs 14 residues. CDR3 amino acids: CASIIRTGGYEQYF. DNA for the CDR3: TGTGCCAGCATTATCAGGACAGGGGGCTACGAGCAGTACTTC.

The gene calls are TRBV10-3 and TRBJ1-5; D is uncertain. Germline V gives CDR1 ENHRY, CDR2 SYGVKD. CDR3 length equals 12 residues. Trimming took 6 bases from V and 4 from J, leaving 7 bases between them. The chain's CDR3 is CAIRSGNQPQHF. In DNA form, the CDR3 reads TGTGCCATCAGGTCAGGAAATCAGCCCCAGCATTTT.

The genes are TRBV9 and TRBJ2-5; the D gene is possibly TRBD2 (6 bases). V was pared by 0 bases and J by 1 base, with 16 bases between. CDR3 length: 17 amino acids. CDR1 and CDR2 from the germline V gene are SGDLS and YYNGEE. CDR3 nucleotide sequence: TGTGCCAGCAGCGTAGATGGAGGTGGGGGACTCCAAGAGACCCAGTACTTC. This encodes CASSVDGGGGLQETQYF.

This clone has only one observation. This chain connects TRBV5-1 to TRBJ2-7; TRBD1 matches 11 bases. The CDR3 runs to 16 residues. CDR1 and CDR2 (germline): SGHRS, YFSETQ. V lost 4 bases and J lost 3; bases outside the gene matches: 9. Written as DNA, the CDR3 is TGCGCCAGCAGCAACGATGGACAGGGGGCTCTCTACGAGCAGTACTTC. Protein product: CASSNDGQGALYEQYF. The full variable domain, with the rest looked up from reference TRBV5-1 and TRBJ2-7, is KAGVTQTPRYLIKTRGQQVTLSCSPISGHRSVSWYQQTPGQGLQFLFEYFSETQRNKGNFPGRFSGRQFSNSRSEMNVSTLELGDSALYLCASSNDGQGALYEQYFGPGTRLTVT.

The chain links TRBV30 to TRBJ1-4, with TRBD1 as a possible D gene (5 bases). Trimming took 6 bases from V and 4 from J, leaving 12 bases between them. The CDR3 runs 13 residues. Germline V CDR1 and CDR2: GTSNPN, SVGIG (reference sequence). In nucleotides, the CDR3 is TGTGCCTGTAGACAGCAGGTTAATGAAAAACTGTTTTTT. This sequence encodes CACRQQVNEKLFF. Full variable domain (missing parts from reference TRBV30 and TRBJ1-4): SQTIHQWPATLVQPVGSPLSLECTVEGTSNPNLYWYRQAAGRGLQLLFYSVGIGQISSEVPQNLSASRPQDRQFILSSKKLLLSDSGFYLCACRQQVNEKLFFGSGTQLSVL.

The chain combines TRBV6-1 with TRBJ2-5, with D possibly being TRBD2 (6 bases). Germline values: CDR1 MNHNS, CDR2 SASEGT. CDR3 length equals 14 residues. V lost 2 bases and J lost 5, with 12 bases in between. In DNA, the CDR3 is TGTGCCAGCAGTGAATTTGCAGGAGGGGAGACCCAGTACTTC. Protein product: CASSEFAGGETQYF.

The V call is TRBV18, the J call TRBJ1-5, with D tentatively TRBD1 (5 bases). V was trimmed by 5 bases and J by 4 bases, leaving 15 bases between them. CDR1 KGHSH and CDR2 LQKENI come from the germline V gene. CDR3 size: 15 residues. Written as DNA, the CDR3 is TGTGCCAGCTCAACCCCAATGGGGACTAATCAGCCCCAGCATTTT. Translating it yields CASSTPMGTNQPQHF.

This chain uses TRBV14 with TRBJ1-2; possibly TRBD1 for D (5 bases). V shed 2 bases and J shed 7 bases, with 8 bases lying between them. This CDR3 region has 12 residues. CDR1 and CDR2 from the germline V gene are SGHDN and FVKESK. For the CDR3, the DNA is TGTGCCAGCAGCCAACAGGGCGGTGGCTACACCTTC. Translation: CASSQQGGGYTF. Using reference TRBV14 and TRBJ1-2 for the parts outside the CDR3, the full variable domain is EAGVTQFPSHSVIEKGQTVTLRCDPISGHDNLYWYRRVMGKEIKFLLHFVKESKQDESGMPNNRFLAERTGGTYSTLKVQPAELEDSGVYFCASSQQGGGYTFGSGTRLTVV.

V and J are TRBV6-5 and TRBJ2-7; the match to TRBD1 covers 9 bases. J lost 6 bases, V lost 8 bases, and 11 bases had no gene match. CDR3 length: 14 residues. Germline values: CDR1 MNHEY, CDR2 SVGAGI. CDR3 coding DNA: TGTGCCAGCCGCCGAGGGACAGGGCAGGCCGAGCAGTACTTC. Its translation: CASRRGTGQAEQYF.

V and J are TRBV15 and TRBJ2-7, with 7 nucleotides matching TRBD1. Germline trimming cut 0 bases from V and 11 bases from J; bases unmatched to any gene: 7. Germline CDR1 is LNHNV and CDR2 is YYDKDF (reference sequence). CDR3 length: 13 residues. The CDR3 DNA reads TGTGCCACCAGCAGAGATATCGGGACAGACGAGTACTTC. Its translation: CATSRDIGTDEYF.

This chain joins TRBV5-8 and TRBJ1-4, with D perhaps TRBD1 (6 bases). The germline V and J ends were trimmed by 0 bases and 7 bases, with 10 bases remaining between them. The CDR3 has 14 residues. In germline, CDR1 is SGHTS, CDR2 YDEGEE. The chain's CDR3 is CASSLGQGIEKLFF. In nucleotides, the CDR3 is TGTGCCAGCAGCTTGGGCCAGGGGATTGAAAAACTGTTTTTT. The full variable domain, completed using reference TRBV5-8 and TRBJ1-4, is EAGVTQSPTHLIKTRGQQATLRCSPISGHTSVYWYQQALGLGLQFLLWYDEGEERNRGNFPPRFSGRQFPNYSSELNVNALELEDSALYLCASSLGQGIEKLFFGSGTQLSVL.

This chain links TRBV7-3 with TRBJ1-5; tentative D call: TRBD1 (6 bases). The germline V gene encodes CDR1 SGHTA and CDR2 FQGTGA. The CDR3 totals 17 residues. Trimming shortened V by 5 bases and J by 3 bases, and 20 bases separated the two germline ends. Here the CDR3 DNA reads TGTGCCAGCAGCCCCACCACCAGGACAGTCTTCAATCAGCCCCAGCATTTT. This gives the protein CASSPTTRTVFNQPQHF. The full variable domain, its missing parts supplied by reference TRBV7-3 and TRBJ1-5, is GAGVSQTPSNKVTEKGKYVELRCDPISGHTALYWYRQSLGQGPEFLIYFQGTGAADDSGLPNDRFFAVRPEGSVSTLKIQRTERGDSAVYLCASSPTTRTVFNQPQHFGDGTRLSIL.